The 11 T cell receptor beta chains presented below share a single source sample, sequenced in a study of technical replicates of blood from a few donors. Method: immunoSEQ multiplex PCR; TCRdb's copy keeps in-frame clones and lacks some. The table shows tens of thousands of clones, with roughly 89% occurring only once. Sequenced sample: T cells isolated from PBMCs. The receptors shown here come from a human donor in good health. Some clones in this sample may be carry-over from other donors' samples.

The CDR3 region is CASSMGRGTEAFF. In DNA, the CDR3 is TGTGCCAGTAGTATGGGGCGCGGCACTGAAGCTTTCTTT. The rearrangement links TRBV19 to TRBJ1-1; tentative D call: TRBD1 (5 bases). The V and J ends lost 3 bases and 4 bases respectively, with 9 bases between them. This CDR3 is built from 13 residues. CDR1 and CDR2 (germline): LNHDA, SQIVND (reference sequence).

The chain employs TRBV2 and TRBJ2-1; D might be TRBD2 (5 bases). Between the trimmed V and J ends, which lost 8 bases and 8 bases, there was a span of 16 bases. Per germline, CDR1 SNHLY and CDR2 FYNNEI. The CDR3 consists of 13 residues. The CDR3 here is CASQMSSFDEQFF. The CDR3 bases are TGTGCCAGCCAAATGTCTAGCTTCGATGAGCAGTTCTTC.

The gene calls are TRBV11-2 and TRBJ2-5; 16 bases align to TRBD2. This CDR3 has 18 residues. In germline, CDR1 is SGHAT, CDR2 FQNNGV. With 4 bases clipped from V and 1 base from J, the junction kept 6 bases outside the gene matches. The chain's CDR3 is CASSSGLAGGPPQETQYF. The CDR3 bases are TGTGCCAGCAGCTCGGGACTAGCGGGAGGGCCACCCCAAGAGACCCAGTACTTC.

This chain uses TRBV27 with TRBJ1-1; the match to TRBD1 covers 10 bases. Germline lookup yields CDR1 MNHEY and CDR2 SMNVEV (reference sequence). V shed 2 bases and J 8 bases; nucleotides not matched to a gene: 5. There are 14 residues in the CDR3. The DNA of the CDR3 is TGTGCCAGCAGTTTAAGGGACAGGGGCGCAGAAGCTTTCTTT. Encoded protein: CASSLRDRGAEAFF.

The J gene is TRBJ2-2, the V gene TRBV5-1; D is possibly TRBD2 (5 bases). This CDR3 comprises 15 residues. V shed 0 bases and J shed 3 bases, with 9 bases lying between them. Germline V gene sequence: CDR1 SGHRS, CDR2 YFSETQ. CDR3 sequence reads: CASSLDGGHTGELFF. As DNA, the CDR3 is TGCGCCAGCAGCTTGGACGGCGGGCACACCGGGGAGCTGTTTTTT.

This chain uses TRBV28 with TRBJ1-5, with 12 bases aligning to TRBD1. J lost 7 bases, V lost 3 bases, and 16 bases had no gene match. Germline V gives CDR1 MDHEN, CDR2 SYDVKM. The CDR3 runs to 19 residues. CDR3 amino acids: CASSFNLPGQGAFGQPQHF. In DNA, the CDR3 is TGTGCCAGCAGTTTCAATTTACCGGGACAGGGGGCGTTCGGGCAGCCCCAGCATTTT.

The J gene is TRBJ1-2, the V gene TRBV6-5, with D possibly being TRBD1 (6 bases). The V and J ends lost 6 bases and 4 bases respectively, with 18 bases between them. Germline CDR1 and CDR2: MNHEY and SVGAGI. The CDR3 runs to 15 residues. The CDR3 loop reads CASSQSTGSAYGYTF. CDR3 nucleotides: TGTGCCAGCAGCCAAAGTACAGGGTCGGCCTATGGCTACACCTTC.

The chain links TRBV5-1 to TRBJ1-5, with 8 bases aligning to TRBD1. The J call may be faulty, since TRBJ2-3 better matches the DNA end. There are 15 residues in the CDR3. Germline V lookup: CDR1 SGHRS, CDR2 YFSETQ. CDR3 bases: TGCGCCAGCAGCCCGCTGACAGGGGTTAATCAGCCCCAGTATTTT. It codes for CASSPLTGVNQPQYF.

CDR3 protein: CSVGVRGWSYGYTF. CDR3 bases: TGCAGCGTTGGGGTCCGGGGATGGAGCTATGGCTACACCTTC. This chain joins TRBV29-1 and TRBJ1-2; D not resolved. From germline, CDR1 is SQVTM and CDR2 ANQGSEA. Trimming left V 4 bases short and J 4 bases short, with 16 bases between. The CDR3 sequence is 14 residues long.

V is TRBV19 and J is TRBJ1-1, with TRBD1 identical over 9 bases. This CDR3 has 15 amino acids. V was clipped by 1 base and J by 1 base; unmatched bases: 1. The V gene's germline CDR1 is LNHDA and CDR2 SQIVND (reference sequence). CDR3 nucleotide sequence: TGTGCCAGTAGTATAGGGGGACAGGGGAACACTGAAGCTTTCTTT. Translation: CASSIGGQGNTEAFF.

This clone was recorded only once. This chain joins TRBV19 and TRBJ1-5, with TRBD1 matching 8 bases. Germline V gene sequence: CDR1 LNHDA, CDR2 SQIVND (reference sequence). The ends lost 6 bases at V and 0 bases at J; junction bases unmatched: 13. The CDR3 is 18 residues long. This CDR3 reads CASRHWGTGAHSNQPQHF. The DNA for the CDR3 is TGTGCCAGTAGACATTGGGGGACAGGAGCACATAGCAATCAGCCCCAGCATTTT.